The 32 T cell receptor beta chains below were found in one sample sequenced in a study of tumor and adjacent non-tumor tissue in lung cancer. A modified ARM-PCR protocol with three rounds of nested PCR amplified TCRbeta. A single record per CDR3 protein comes from TCRdb applying MiXCR to the multiplex PCR reads. The table shows approximately 90,000 distinct CDR3 sequences, with 65% to 75% occurring only once. No cell sorting was done before RNA was extracted from the tissue. Sequenced input: lung tumor tissue. The source is a man between 60 and 70 years old with non-small cell lung cancer.

Notes on this clonotype: A read error is possible here, since a much larger clone lies one base away. V is TRBV28 and J is TRBJ2-4; D unresolved. The V gene lost 4 bases and the J gene lost 8 bases, with 18 bases spanning the gap. In germline, CDR1 is MDHEN, CDR2 SYDVKM. The CDR3 loop spans 15 amino acids. CDR3 nucleotide sequence: TGTGCCAGCAGTTACGAGGCCCACGACACTGACATTCAGTACTTC. Translating gives CASSYEAHDTDIQYF.

As to this clonotype: Relative to the germline gene, one junction end is altered; a read error may explain this. J is TRBJ2-7 and V is TRBV5-5; D is unresolved. In germline, CDR1 is SGHKS, CDR2 YYEKEE (reference sequence). This CDR3 comprises 12 residues. The CDR3 DNA reads as TGTGCCAGCAGTTATGAGTGTCTCGAGCGGTACTTC. Its protein is CASSYECLERYF.

This rearrangement joins TRBV20-1 to TRBJ2-3; the match to TRBD2 covers 8 bases. The CDR3 extends over 15 amino acids. V gave up 6 bases and J gave up 2 bases; unmatched junction bases: 10. Germline CDR1 reads DFQATT; CDR2 reads SNEGSKA (reference sequence). Here the CDR3 DNA reads TGCAGTGCCTCTCTCGGGGGGGCCGACACAGATACGCAGTATTTT. This gives the protein CSASLGGADTDTQYF.

Notes on this clonotype: One junction end disagrees with the germline gene, perhaps due to a read error. The chain is built from TRBV7-2 and TRBJ2-1; TRBD1 matches 7 bases. Germline CDR1 reads SGHTA; CDR2 reads FQGNSA. The CDR3 is 14 amino acids. The CDR3 loop is CAGSLRQGWDEQFF. CDR3 DNA sequence: TGTGCCGGCAGCTTACGACAGGGCTGGGATGAGCAGTTCTTC.

Points on this clonotype: No conserved phenylalanine or tryptophan ends this CDR3, so it is likely a read error. The chain recombines TRBV30 with TRBJ2-5; 13 bases align to TRBD2. The CDR3 runs to 16 residues. Germline V gene lookup returns CDR1 GTSNPN and CDR2 SVGIG (reference sequence). V gave up 1 base and J gave up 6 bases; unmatched junction bases: 8. The DNA for the CDR3 is TGTGCCTGGAGTGAGGAAACTAGCGGGAGGGCCCAGACCCAGTACTAC. It yields the protein CAWSEETSGRAQTQYY.

In its sample, this clonotype was seen many times. The chain is built from TRBV6-2 or TRBV6-3 and TRBJ1-5; D not certain. Germline CDR1 MNHEY, CDR2 SVGEGT. This CDR3 has 14 residues. V lost 6 bases and J lost 0, with 9 bases in between. The CDR3 DNA sequence: TGTGCCAGCAGGCGCACCAATAGCAATCAGCCCCAGCATTTT. Protein: CASRRTNSNQPQHF.

As regards this clonotype: This could be a read error, since a much larger clone is one nucleotide away. The chain is built from TRBV5-4 and TRBJ2-5; 9 bases are shared with TRBD2. The CDR3 has 18 amino acids. Germline CDR1 is SGHNT and CDR2 is YYREEE (reference sequence). CDR3 amino acids: CACSLGNRGGGEKETQYF. The CDR3 bases are TGTGCCTGCAGCTTGGGGAACCGAGGCGGGGGGGAAAAAGAGACCCAGTACTTC.

As for this clonotype: At one end the junction does not follow the germline gene, possibly because of a read error. The CDR3 here is CVSSSRTGNEPQHF. DNA of the CDR3: TGCGTCAGCTCCAGTAGGACAGGGAACGAACCCCAGCATTTT. V is TRBV4-3 and J is TRBJ1-5; TRBD1 aligns across 8 bases. Looked up from germline, CDR1 is LGHNA and CDR2 is YSLEER. The CDR3 covers 14 residues.

With respect to this clonotype: Being one base from a much bigger clone, this may be a read error. Here the CDR3 omits its conserved ending phenylalanine or tryptophan, so a read error is the likely source. The chain employs TRBV5-6 and TRBJ1-1; 10 nucleotides align to TRBD1. V trimming: 4 bases; J trimming: 0 bases; junction bases outside the gene matches: 6. The CDR3 has 16 amino acids. The V gene's germline CDR1 is SGHDT and CDR2 YYEEEE. The CDR3 spells CASSLDRGQLNTEAFI. CDR3 coding DNA: TGTGCCAGCAGCCTAGACAGGGGGCAGCTGAACACTGAAGCTTTCATT.

This clonotype has just one count. An end of the junction does not agree with germline; a read error may underlie this. The chain uses TRBV11-1 and TRBJ2-1; D remains unclear. The germline CDR1 and CDR2 sequences are SGHAT and FQDESV (reference sequence). The CDR3 has 16 residues. The CDR3 loop is CASSKQPPSSYIEQFF. The CDR3, as DNA: TGTGCCAGCAGCAAACAGCCTCCGAGCTCCTACATTGAGCAGTTCTTC.

For this clonotype: A much larger clone lies one base from this, so it may be a read error. The chain carries TRBV5-1 and TRBJ2-2; 8 positions agree with TRBD1. There are 15 residues in the CDR3. Germline V gives CDR1 SGHRS, CDR2 YFSETQ. The CDR3 is CTSSRTGILTGELFF. The CDR3 DNA reads as TGCACCAGCAGCCGGACAGGGATTCTTACCGGGGAGCTGTTTTTT.

This clonotype was recorded at least ten times. The chain combines TRBV28 with TRBJ1-1; no reliable D call. Germline loops: CDR1 MDHEN, CDR2 SYDVKM. The germline V and J ends were trimmed by 5 bases and 11 bases, with 12 bases remaining between them. The length of the CDR3 is 11 residues. For the CDR3, the DNA is TGTGCCAGCAGTCAGTCCCTCGGGGCTTTCTTT. Its translation: CASSQSLGAFF.

The gene calls are TRBV4-1 and TRBJ2-3, with D perhaps assigned TRBD1 or TRBD2 (5 bases each). Looked up from germline, CDR1 is MGHRA and CDR2 is YSYEKL. The CDR3 covers 15 residues. The CDR3 coding sequence is TGCCCGAGCAGCCAAAATATTGGGACCTCAGATACGCAGTATTTT. Translation: CPSSQNIGTSDTQYF.

A remark on this clonotype: A much larger clone is a single base away; this may be a read error. The V gene is TRBV6-1, the J gene TRBJ2-5; TRBD2 matches 8 bases. V dropped 5 bases and J dropped 5; count of bases not matched to a gene: 10. This CDR3 is 15 amino acids long. The V gene's germline CDR1 is MNHNS and CDR2 SASEGT. CDR3 sequence: CASSKLRGAYETQYF. DNA of the CDR3: TGTGCCAGCAGTAAACTGCGGGGGGCCTATGAGACCCAGTACTTC.

A few counts support this clonotype. A much larger clone lies one base from this, so it may be a read error. The rearrangement links TRBV5-1 to TRBJ1-5; 7 bases are shared with TRBD1. From germline, CDR1 is SGHRS and CDR2 YFSETQ. This CDR3 has 14 amino acids. The CDR3 spells CTSSLTGKDQPQHF. Here the CDR3 DNA reads TGCACCAGCAGCTTGACAGGGAAGGATCAGCCCCAGCATTTT.

V is TRBV12-3 or TRBV12-4 and J is TRBJ1-1; tentatively, D is TRBD1 (6 bases). Trimming took 4 bases from V and 3 from J, leaving 21 bases between them. The CDR3 extends over 17 amino acids. The CDR3 sequence is CASSWVLGGQGHTEAFF. The CDR3, as DNA: TGTGCCAGCAGTTGGGTGCTGGGGGGCCAGGGACACACTGAAGCTTTCTTT.

This clonotype was observed a few times. V usage is TRBV7-9 and J usage is TRBJ1-3; D remains ambiguous. Germline-derived CDR1 and CDR2 are SEHNR and FQNEAQ (reference sequence). The CDR3 is 13 residues long. V lost 1 base and J 2 bases, leaving 3 bases between the germline ends. CDR3 nucleotide sequence: TGTGCCAGCAGCTTAGAAACTGGAAACACCATATATTTT. Translated: CASSLETGNTIYF.

On this clonotype: The missing conserved phenylalanine or tryptophan at the end of this CDR3 makes a read error likely. The chain is built from TRBV6-2 or TRBV6-3 and TRBJ1-5; D unresolved. Germline-derived CDR1 and CDR2 are MNHEY and SVGEGT. This CDR3 comprises 13 residues. Trimming pared 6 bases from V and 3 bases from J, leaving 9 bases between. CDR3 DNA sequence: TGTGCCAGCAGCCACGAATACAATCAGCCCCAGCATTCT. Its translation is CASSHEYNQPQHS.

This sequence joins TRBV29-1 and TRBJ2-1; no clear D gene. From germline, CDR1 is SQVTM and CDR2 ANQGSEA. V lost 7 bases and J 13 bases, leaving 32 bases between the germline ends. This CDR3 has 16 amino acids. CDR3 loop: CSANEATPGGMSEQFF. The CDR3 bases are TGCAGCGCTAACGAGGCCACACCGGGTGGCATGAGTGAACAGTTCTTC.

As concerns this clonotype: One end of the junction varies from germline; a read error may be responsible. The gene calls are TRBV7-8 and TRBJ2-5, with TRBD2 identical over 9 bases. Germline V gene lookup returns CDR1 SGHVS and CDR2 FQNEAQ. The CDR3 is made up of 15 amino acids. The CDR3 sequence is CDSSLAGTSQETQYF. The CDR3 DNA reads TGCGACAGCAGCTTAGCAGGGACTAGCCAGGAGACCCAGTACTTC.

In DNA, the CDR3 is TGTGCCAGCAGCTCACAAACCGGACAGGGCTACGAGCAGTACTTC. It yields the protein CASSSQTGQGYEQYF. The chain carries TRBV13 and TRBJ2-7; 8 positions match TRBD1. The germline V gene has CDR1 PRHDT and CDR2 FYEKMQ (reference sequence). This CDR3 has 15 amino acids. The V and J ends lost 4 bases and 3 bases, in that order; junction bases with no gene match: 8.

The chain uses TRBV5-4 and TRBJ1-1, with D unclear. CDR3 size: 15 residues. V lost 4 bases and J lost 13, with 26 bases in between. CDR1 and CDR2 from the germline V gene are SGHNT and YYREEE (reference sequence). CDR3 in DNA: TGTGCCAGCAGCGACGGACGGTTTATGAACACTGAGGTTTTCTTT. Protein sequence: CASSDGRFMNTEVFF.

This clonotype has a single count. Possible read error: a much larger clone is one base away. The chain links TRBV6-5 to TRBJ2-1, with 11 bases identical to TRBD2. The length of the CDR3 is 16 residues. The germline gives CDR1 MNHEY, CDR2 SVGAGI. CDR3 loop: CASNYLAGGGYNEQFF. The CDR3 bases are TGTGCCAGCAATTACCTAGCGGGAGGAGGGTACAATGAGCAGTTCTTC.

Turning to this clonotype: No conserved phenylalanine or tryptophan is present at the end of the CDR3, so a read error is the likely explanation. This chain connects TRBV11-2 to TRBJ2-3; 12 bases match TRBD2. CDR1 and CDR2 (germline): SGHAT, FQNNGV. The ends lost 2 bases at V and 3 bases at J; junction bases unmatched: 6. The CDR3 is 17 amino acids. The CDR3 nucleotides are TGTGCCAGCAGCTTATGGCTAGCGGGGGGGCCGACAGATACGCAGTATTCT. This translates into CASSLWLAGGPTDTQYS.

V is TRBV12-3 or TRBV12-4 and J is TRBJ2-1; D is undetermined. Trimming removed 3 bases from V and 9 bases from J, with 9 bases in between. This CDR3 comprises 12 residues. CDR3 region: CASSFAHTEQFF. The CDR3 DNA reads TGTGCCAGCAGTTTTGCGCATACTGAGCAGTTCTTC.

A remark on this clonotype: One end of the junction fails to match germline, which may point to a read error. The rearrangement links TRBV11-3 to TRBJ1-6; no definite D call. This CDR3 contains 17 residues. The germline CDR1 and CDR2 sequences are SGHNT and YENEEA. In nucleotides, the CDR3 is TGTTCCAGCAGCAAAGGGCGAATCGCCCCGAAAAATTCACCCCTCCACTTT. Protein sequence: CSSSKGRIAPKNSPLHF.

In regard to this clonotype: The missing conserved phenylalanine or tryptophan at the end of this CDR3 makes a read error likely. This chain's CDR3 is CASTRCNTEAFS. CDR3 DNA sequence: TGTGCCAGCACTAGGTGCAACACTGAAGCTTTCTCT. The rearrangement joins TRBV12-3 or TRBV12-4 to TRBJ1-1; D is unresolved. CDR3 length: 12 amino acids. Between the trimmed V and J ends, which lost 7 bases and 2 bases, there was a span of 8 bases.

Comment on this clonotype: No conserved phenylalanine or tryptophan ends this CDR3, so it is likely a read error. CDR3 amino acids: CATSDPRGLAPTLNVLTS. The DNA for the CDR3 is TGTGCCACCAGTGACCCACGGGGACTAGCGCCAACCCTGAACGTCCTGACTTCC. V is TRBV24-1 and J is TRBJ2-6; 10 bases align to TRBD2. The CDR3 consists of 18 residues. Germline loops: CDR1 KGHDR, CDR2 SFDVKD. After removal of 4 bases from V and 10 bases from J, the junction contained 15 bases not matched to a gene.

This clonotype has just a few counts. The rearrangement links TRBV7-9 to TRBJ2-5, with 14 bases that match TRBD2. CDR3 length equals 13 residues. The germline V gene has CDR1 SEHNR and CDR2 FQNEAQ (reference sequence). The V gene end was trimmed by 8 bases and the J gene end by 10 bases; junction bases not matched to a gene: 6. The CDR3 protein is CASGSGLAGGQYF. DNA of the CDR3: TGTGCCAGCGGCTCTGGACTAGCGGGGGGCCAGTACTTC.

About this clonotype: A much larger clone sits a single nucleotide away, making a read error possible. This rearrangement joins TRBV5-4 to TRBJ2-1; D is ambiguous. The CDR3 runs to 14 residues. Germline CDR1 SGHNT, CDR2 YYREEE (reference sequence). The CDR3 nucleotides read TGTGTCAGCAGCCCGACCTGGGCCAACAATGAGCAGTTCTTC. Its protein is CVSSPTWANNEQFF.

On this clonotype itself: A read error may produce the germline difference seen at one junction end. The rearrangement links TRBV5-6 to TRBJ1-1, with D unresolved. The germline gives CDR1 SGHDT, CDR2 YYEEEE. This CDR3 comprises 15 residues. CDR3: CPSSSSQFENTEAFF. The DNA for the CDR3 is TGTCCCAGCAGCTCATCTCAGTTCGAGAACACTGAAGCTTTCTTT.

Points on this clonotype: A much larger clone is a single base away; this may be a read error. The V call is TRBV29-1, the J call TRBJ2-1; 8 nucleotides align to TRBD2. The trim removed 7 bases at V and 9 bases at J, leaving 11 bases unmatched. The germline V gene has CDR1 SQVTM and CDR2 ANQGSEA. The CDR3 contains 13 residues. CDR3 loop: CSASLAEVGEQFF. The CDR3 nucleotides are TGCAGCGCTTCACTAGCGGAAGTAGGTGAGCAGTTCTTC.